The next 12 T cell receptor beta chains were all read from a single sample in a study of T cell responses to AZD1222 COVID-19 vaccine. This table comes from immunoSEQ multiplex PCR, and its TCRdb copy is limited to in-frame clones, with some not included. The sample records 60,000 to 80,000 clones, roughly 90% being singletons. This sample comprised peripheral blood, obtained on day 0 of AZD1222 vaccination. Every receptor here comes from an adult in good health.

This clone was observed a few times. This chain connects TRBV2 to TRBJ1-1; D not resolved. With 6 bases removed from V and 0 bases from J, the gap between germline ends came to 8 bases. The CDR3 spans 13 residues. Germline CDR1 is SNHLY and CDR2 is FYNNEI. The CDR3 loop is CASSLDMNTEAFF. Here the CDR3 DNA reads TGTGCCAGCAGCCTGGATATGAACACTGAAGCTTTCTTT.

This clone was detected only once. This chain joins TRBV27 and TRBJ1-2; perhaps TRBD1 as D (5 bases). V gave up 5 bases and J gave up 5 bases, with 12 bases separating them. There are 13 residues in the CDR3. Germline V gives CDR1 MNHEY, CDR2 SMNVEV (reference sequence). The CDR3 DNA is TGTGCCAGCAGTGCCCCAGGGAGGTATGGCTACACCTTC. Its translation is CASSAPGRYGYTF.

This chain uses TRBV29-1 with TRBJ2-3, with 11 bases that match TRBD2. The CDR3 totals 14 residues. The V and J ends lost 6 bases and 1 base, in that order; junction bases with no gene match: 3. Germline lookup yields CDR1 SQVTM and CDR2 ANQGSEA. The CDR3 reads CSVALAGGTDTQYF. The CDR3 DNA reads TGCAGCGTCGCACTAGCGGGGGGCACAGATACGCAGTATTTT.

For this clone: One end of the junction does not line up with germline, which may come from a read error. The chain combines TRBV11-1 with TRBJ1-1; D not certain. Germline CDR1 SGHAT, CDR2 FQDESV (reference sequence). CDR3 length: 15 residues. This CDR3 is CASSVAPLGDTEAFF. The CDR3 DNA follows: TGTGCCAGCAGCGTAGCCCCCCTCGGCGACACTGAAGCTTTCTTT.

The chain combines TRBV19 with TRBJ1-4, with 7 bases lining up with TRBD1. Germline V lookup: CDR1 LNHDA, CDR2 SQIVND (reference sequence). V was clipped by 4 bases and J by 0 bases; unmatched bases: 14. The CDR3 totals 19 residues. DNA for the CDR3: TGTGCCAGTAGTAAGGGGCGCGGGACAGTTTTTGCAACTAATGAAAAACTGTTTTTT. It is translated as CASSKGRGTVFATNEKLFF.

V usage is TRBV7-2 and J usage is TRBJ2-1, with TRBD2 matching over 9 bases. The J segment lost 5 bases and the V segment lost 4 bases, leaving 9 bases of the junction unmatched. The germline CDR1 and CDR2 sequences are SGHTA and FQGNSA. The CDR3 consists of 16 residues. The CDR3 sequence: CASSSPGLAVHNEQFF. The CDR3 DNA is TGTGCCAGCAGCTCCCCGGGACTAGCTGTTCACAATGAGCAGTTCTTC.

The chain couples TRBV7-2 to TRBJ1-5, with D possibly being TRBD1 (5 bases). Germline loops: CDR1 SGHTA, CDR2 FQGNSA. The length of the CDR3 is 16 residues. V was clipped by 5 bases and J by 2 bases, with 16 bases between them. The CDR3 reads CASSPQAGRGNQPQHF. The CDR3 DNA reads TGTGCCAGCAGCCCCCAGGCGGGCAGGGGCAATCAGCCCCAGCATTTT. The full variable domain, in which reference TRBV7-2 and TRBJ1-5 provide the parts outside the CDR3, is GAGVSQSPSNKVTEKGKDVELRCDPISGHTALYWYRQSLGQGLEFLIYFQGNSAPDKSGLPSDRFSAERTGGSVSTLTIQRTQQEDSAVYLCASSPQAGRGNQPQHFGDGTRLSIL.

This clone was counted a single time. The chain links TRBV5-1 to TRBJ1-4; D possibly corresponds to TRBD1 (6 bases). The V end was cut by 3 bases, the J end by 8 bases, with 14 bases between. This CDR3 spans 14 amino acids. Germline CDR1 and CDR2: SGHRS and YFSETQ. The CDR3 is CASSSGGGEEKLFF. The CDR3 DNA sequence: TGCGCCAGCAGCTCGGGTGGGGGCGAGGAAAAACTGTTTTTT.

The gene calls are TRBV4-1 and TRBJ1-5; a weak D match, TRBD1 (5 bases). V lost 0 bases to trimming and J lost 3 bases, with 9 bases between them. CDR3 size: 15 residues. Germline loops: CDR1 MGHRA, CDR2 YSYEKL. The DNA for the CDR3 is TGCGCCAGCAGCCAAGAGGGACGGAACAATCAGCCCCAGCATTTT. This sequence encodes CASSQEGRNNQPQHF.

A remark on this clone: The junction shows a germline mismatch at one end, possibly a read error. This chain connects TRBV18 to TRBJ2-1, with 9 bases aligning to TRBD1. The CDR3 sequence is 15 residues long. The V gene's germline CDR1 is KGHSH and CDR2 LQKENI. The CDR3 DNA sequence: TGTGCCAGCTCAACGGGACAGGGAGGCCTAAAACCCATGATCTTC. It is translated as CASSTGQGGLKPMIF.

The CDR3 nucleotides read TGTGCCAGCAGCTTACAGGTCGGACGGGAGACCCAGTACTTC. Translated, it gives CASSLQVGRETQYF. The rearrangement links TRBV11-2 to TRBJ2-5; D is ambiguous. In germline, CDR1 is SGHAT, CDR2 FQNNGV. The CDR3 extends over 14 amino acids. Trimming removed 2 bases at V and 5 bases at J, with 12 bases between.

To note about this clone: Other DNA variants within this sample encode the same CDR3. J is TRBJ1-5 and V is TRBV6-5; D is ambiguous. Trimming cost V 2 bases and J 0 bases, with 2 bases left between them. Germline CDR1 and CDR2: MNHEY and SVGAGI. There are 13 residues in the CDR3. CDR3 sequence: CASSYDSNQPQHF. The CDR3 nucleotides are TGTGCCAGCAGTTACGATAGCAATCAGCCCCAGCATTTT.